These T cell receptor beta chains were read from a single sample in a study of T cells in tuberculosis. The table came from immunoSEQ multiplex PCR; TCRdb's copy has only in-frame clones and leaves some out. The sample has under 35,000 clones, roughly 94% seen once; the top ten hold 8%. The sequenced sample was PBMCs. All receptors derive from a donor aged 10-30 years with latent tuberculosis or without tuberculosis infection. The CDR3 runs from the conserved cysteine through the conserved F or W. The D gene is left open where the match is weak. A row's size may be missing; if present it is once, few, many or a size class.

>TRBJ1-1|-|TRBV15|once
TGTGCCACCAGCAGAGACCCCTTTGAAGCTTTCTTT
CATSRDPFEAFF
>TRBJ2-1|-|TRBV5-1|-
TGCGCCAGCAGCTTGGTCCCGGGGAATGAGCAGTTCTTC
CASSLVPGNEQFF
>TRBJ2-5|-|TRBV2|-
TGTGCCAGCAGGTCAAGGTCAGGAGGACAAGAGACCCAGTACTTC
CASRSRSGGQETQYF
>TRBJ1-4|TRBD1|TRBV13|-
TGTGCCAGCAGTTGGACAGGGGAAAAACTGTTTTTT
CASSWTGEKLFF
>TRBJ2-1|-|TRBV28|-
TGTGCCAGCAGGAGGCCCGGGTGGAATGAGCAGTTCTTC
CASRRPGWNEQFF
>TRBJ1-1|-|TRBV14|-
TGTGCCAGCAGCCTCGGGGTTACGACTGAAGCTTTCTTT
CASSLGVTTEAFF
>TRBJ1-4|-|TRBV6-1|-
TGTGCCAGCTCAAGGACAGCAACTAATGAAAAACTGTTTTTT
CASSRTATNEKLFF
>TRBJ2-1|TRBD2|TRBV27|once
TGTGCCAGCAGCCCACTAGCGGGCCTTCCCTACAATGAGCAGTTCTTC
CASSPLAGLPYNEQFF
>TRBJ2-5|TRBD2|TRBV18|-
TGTGCCAGCTCACCACCTACCGGGGAGGGCCAAGAGACCCAGTACTTC
CASSPPTGEGQETQYF
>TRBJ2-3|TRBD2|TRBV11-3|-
TGTGCCAGCAGCTTAGGGACTAGCGGGAGCACAGATACGCAGTATTTT
CASSLGTSGSTDTQYF
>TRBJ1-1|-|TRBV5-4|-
TGTGCCAGCAGCTTTCTGGACGGTGGGAGGTCGTATGGAGCTTTCTTT
CASSFLDGGRSYGAFF
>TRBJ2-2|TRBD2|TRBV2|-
TGTGCCAGCAGTGGTCGGCTAGCGGGAGGGCGGAACACCGGGGAGCTGTTTTTT
CASSGRLAGGRNTGELFF
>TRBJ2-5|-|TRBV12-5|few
TGTGCTAGTGGTACCAGGGAGACCCAGTACTTC
CASGTRETQYF
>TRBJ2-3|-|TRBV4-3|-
TGCGCCAGCAGCCAAGAGGGAGGCACAGATACGCAGTATTTT
CASSQEGGTDTQYF
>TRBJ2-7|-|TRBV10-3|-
TGTGCCATCAGCGAGACAGCTTACGAGCAGTACTTC
CAISETAYEQYF
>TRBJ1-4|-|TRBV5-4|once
TGTGCCAGCACCCATAAGGGGGAAAAACTGTTTTTT
CASTHKGEKLFF
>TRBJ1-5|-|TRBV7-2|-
TGTGCCAGCAGCTTAGCCGGGATCCGCCATCCCCAGCATTTT
CASSLAGIRHPQHF
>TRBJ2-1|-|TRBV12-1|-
TGTGCCTGGGGCCCCCCTCCCTACAATGAGCAGTTCTTC
CAWGPPPYNEQFF
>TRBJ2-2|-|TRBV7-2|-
TGTGCCAGCAGCTTAGGGGGGCGCGGCACCGGGGAGCTGTTTTTT
CASSLGGRGTGELFF
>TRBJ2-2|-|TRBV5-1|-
TGCGCCAGCAGCTTGGTGGAGTCGGGCACCGGGGAGCTGTTTTTT
CASSLVESGTGELFF
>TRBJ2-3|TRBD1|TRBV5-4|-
TGTGCCAGCAGCGGGACAGGGATGGGCACAGATACGCAGTATTTT
CASSGTGMGTDTQYF
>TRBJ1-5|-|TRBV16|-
TGTGCCAGCAGCCAATCCGGGGGGGGGAGGCAGCCCCAGCATTTT
CASSQSGGGRQPQHF
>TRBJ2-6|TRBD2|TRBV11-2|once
TGTGCCAGCAGCCGCCTGCGGGGGGAGGGGGCCAACGTCCTGACTTTC
CASSRLRGEGANVLTF
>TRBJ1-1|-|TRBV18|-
TGTGCCAGCTCACCCCCGAGTACTGAAGCTTTCTTT
CASSPPSTEAFF
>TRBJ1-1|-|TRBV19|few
TGTGCCAGTAGTATTATAGGGAGTGGGCGAACTGAAGCTTTCTTT
CASSIIGSGRTEAFF
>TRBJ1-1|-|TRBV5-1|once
TGCGCCAGCGGCTGGGACACCAACACTGAAGCTTTCTTT
CASGWDTNTEAFF
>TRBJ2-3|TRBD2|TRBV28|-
TGTGCCAGCAGTTTATGGAGCCTAGCGGGAGGATTCTCTGATACGCAGTATTTT
CASSLWSLAGGFSDTQYF
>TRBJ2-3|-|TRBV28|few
TGTGCCAGCAGTTTTCTACAGGGCACAGATACGCAGTATTTT
CASSFLQGTDTQYF
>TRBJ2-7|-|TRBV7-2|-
TGTGCCAGCAGCTACGCTAGCGGAGGGGGGAGGGAGCAGTACTTC
CASSYASGGGREQYF
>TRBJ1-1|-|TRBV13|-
TGTGCCAGCAGCCCGCGGACAGAGAACACTGAAGCTTTCTTT
CASSPRTENTEAFF
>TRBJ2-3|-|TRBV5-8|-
TGTGCCAGCAGCCTCAGACGGGCAGATACGCAGTATTTT
CASSLRRADTQYF
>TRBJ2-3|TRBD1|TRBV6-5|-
TGTGCCAGCAGTTACGGGACAGGGGAGGCAACAGATACGCAGTATTTT
CASSYGTGEATDTQYF